This TCR beta chain was identified in a study of shared clonotypes between healthy human individuals. Across the whole study: Per donor, CD8 memory used one plate, CD8 naive used two, CD4 memory used three and CD4 naive used three.

The study ran the assay at deep level. Sequencing used immunoSEQ multiplex PCR; TCRdb keeps in-frame clones, though not all of them. The table has about 590,000 clones, 95% seen once. Study results and limitations: Rarefaction showed that sequencing of sorted subsets was incomplete (despite large depth). Naive CD4 clonotype sharing across several donors was approximately 5.2%.

Details on this clone: No antigen is known for it. Other nucleotide sequences from this sample produce the same CDR3.

Naivety among CD8 cells was defined by CD45RO negativity and positive CCR7 selection, thereby excluding terminally differentiated effector memory CD45RA+ cells. Germline CDR1 reads SEHNR; CDR2 reads FQNEAQ (reference sequence). This CDR3 has 14 residues. V dropped 1 base and J dropped 2 bases, with 6 bases sitting between them. This TCR derives from a woman in her twenties or thirties in good health. Specimen: naive CD8+ T cells sorted from blood. This chain connects TRBV7-9 to TRBJ1-5; D perhaps matches TRBD1 (5 bases). Here the CDR3 DNA reads TGTGCCAGCAGCTTAGGGGGCGGCAATCAGCCCCAGCATTTT. It is translated as CASSLGGGNQPQHF.